The 3 T cell receptor beta chains listed next were all sequenced from one sample in a study of OX40 agonist ivuxolimab in advanced cancers. Generated by immunoSEQ multiplex PCR, the TCRdb table keeps only in-frame clones and is missing some. The top ten clones hold about 1% of a sample with about 48,000 clones, 83% of them seen once. The sample here was CD4+ or CD8+ T cells sorted from blood, taken in a trial of the OX40 agonist ivuxolimab. The receptors were gathered from an adult with an advanced solid tumor such as melanoma, head and neck, liver or kidney cancer.

This clone was counted a few times. The chain has TRBV18 and TRBJ1-4; 7 bases fit TRBD1. The CDR3 extends over 15 amino acids. Germline CDR1 KGHSH, CDR2 LQKENI. V dropped 1 base and J dropped 6; count of bases not matched to a gene: 5. This CDR3 reads CASSPLGGGDEKLFF. CDR3 bases: TGTGCCAGCTCACCACTGGGAGGGGGCGATGAAAAACTGTTTTTT.

This clone was observed a single time. The junction departs from the called germline gene at one end, perhaps through a read error. The V and J genes are TRBV5-1 and TRBJ1-1; maybe TRBD1 (5 bases). Germline CDR1 is SGHRS and CDR2 is YFSETQ. The CDR3 spans 14 residues. CDR3: CASSLGTLNTEAFF. The DNA for the CDR3 is TGTGCCAGCAGCTTGGGGACCCTAAACACTGAAGCTTTCTTT.

There are a few counts of this clone. V usage is TRBV6-6 and J usage is TRBJ1-2; TRBD1 matches at 9 bases. The CDR3 runs to 15 residues. Germline loops: CDR1 MNHNY, CDR2 SVGAGI (reference sequence). V gave up 0 bases and J gave up 6 bases; unmatched junction bases: 5. Here the CDR3 reads CASSYSRDRADGYTF. The CDR3 DNA reads as TGTGCCAGCAGTTACTCGAGGGACAGGGCCGATGGCTACACCTTC.